Listed below are T cell receptor beta chains from one sample, sequenced in a study of CD8 T cells in Susac syndrome. TCRdb fed the immunoSEQ multiplex PCR reads into MiXCR, producing one record per CDR3 protein. The sample includes 180,000 or so distinct CDR3 sequences, less than 95% of them seen just once. Sequenced input: CD4+ T cells from PBMCs. The receptors here all came from a human donor in good health. The CDR3 runs from the conserved cysteine through the conserved F or W. D genes are given only for firm matches. Clone size is stated in some rows and not others, as once, few, many or a class when expanded.

cdr3_nt: TGCAGTGCTAGATTCCAACAGGAGGGGCAGTTCTTC
cdr3_aa: CSARFQQEGQFF
v_call: TRBV20-1
d_call: NA
j_call: TRBJ2-1
clone_size: NA

cdr3_nt: TGTGCCTGGAGTCCCTCCGGGACTAGTGGTCGCAATGAGCAGTTCTTC
cdr3_aa: CAWSPSGTSGRNEQFF
v_call: TRBV30
d_call: TRBD2
j_call: TRBJ2-1
clone_size: NA

cdr3_nt: TGCAGTGCCCCCCTCGGTGGGAGATACTCCTACGAGCAGTACTTC
cdr3_aa: CSAPLGGRYSYEQYF
v_call: TRBV20-1
d_call: NA
j_call: TRBJ2-7
clone_size: NA

cdr3_nt: TGTGCCAGCAGCCCATCTAGCGGGAGGGGGAGTGAGCAGTTCTTC
cdr3_aa: CASSPSSGRGSEQFF
v_call: TRBV3-1
d_call: TRBD2
j_call: TRBJ2-1
clone_size: once

cdr3_nt: TGTGCCAGCAGCCCTTACCTGGGTATCCTCGGTAACTTC
cdr3_aa: CASSPYLGILGNF
v_call: TRBV3-1
d_call: NA
j_call: TRBJ2-5
clone_size: NA

cdr3_nt: TGCGCCAGCAGAAACAGGGAGGAGCAGTACTTC
cdr3_aa: CASRNREEQYF
v_call: TRBV5-1
d_call: NA
j_call: TRBJ2-7
clone_size: few

cdr3_nt: TGTGCCAGCAGTCCCGCCAGGAGCGGGAGGACCCACTACGAGCAGTACTTC
cdr3_aa: CASSPARSGRTHYEQYF
v_call: TRBV27
d_call: TRBD2
j_call: TRBJ2-7
clone_size: NA

cdr3_nt: TGCAGTACTAGGATGGACCTTCTCGCCAATGAGCAGTTCTTC
cdr3_aa: CSTRMDLLANEQFF
v_call: TRBV20-1
d_call: NA
j_call: TRBJ2-1
clone_size: NA

cdr3_nt: TGTGCCAGCAGCGTAGCGGTAACAGGGTTCGCTTTCTTT
cdr3_aa: CASSVAVTGFAFF
v_call: TRBV9
d_call: NA
j_call: TRBJ1-1
clone_size: NA

cdr3_nt: TGCAGTGCTATGACAGGTCCGGTAGAGGGCTACACCTTC
cdr3_aa: CSAMTGPVEGYTF
v_call: TRBV20-1
d_call: NA
j_call: TRBJ1-2
clone_size: NA

cdr3_nt: TGTGCCACCAGCAGAGGCGACAGGGACACCTACGAGCAGTACTTC
cdr3_aa: CATSRGDRDTYEQYF
v_call: TRBV15
d_call: TRBD1
j_call: TRBJ2-7
clone_size: NA

cdr3_nt: TGTGCCAGCGGGCCCCCACTAGCGGGAGTCGGCGAGCAGTACTTC
cdr3_aa: CASGPPLAGVGEQYF
v_call: TRBV28
d_call: TRBD2
j_call: TRBJ2-7
clone_size: once

cdr3_nt: TGTGCCTGGAGTCCTCACACCGGGGAGCTGTTTTTT
cdr3_aa: CAWSPHTGELFF
v_call: TRBV30
d_call: NA
j_call: TRBJ2-2
clone_size: NA

cdr3_nt: TGTGCCAGCAGCTGGCAGCGGATTAGCACAGATACGCAGTGTTTT
cdr3_aa: CASSWQRISTDTQCF
v_call: TRBV7-9
d_call: NA
j_call: TRBJ2-3
clone_size: NA

cdr3_nt: TGTGCCAGCAGACCCGACAGGGCCAACTATGGCTACACCTTC
cdr3_aa: CASRPDRANYGYTF
v_call: TRBV6-2/TRBV6-3
d_call: TRBD1
j_call: TRBJ1-2
clone_size: NA

cdr3_nt: TGTGCCAGCAGCCCCGCGGCAGGGACACAAGAGACCCAGTACTTC
cdr3_aa: CASSPAAGTQETQYF
v_call: TRBV4-2
d_call: NA
j_call: TRBJ2-5
clone_size: NA

cdr3_nt: TGTGCCAGCAGTGACAGGGGCCTGAGTGGCTACACCTTC
cdr3_aa: CASSDRGLSGYTF
v_call: TRBV9
d_call: TRBD1
j_call: TRBJ1-2
clone_size: NA

cdr3_nt: TGCGCCAGCAGCCTAAAAGAAGAATTAGGCCATGAGCAGTTCTTC
cdr3_aa: CASSLKEELGHEQFF
v_call: TRBV5-1
d_call: NA
j_call: TRBJ2-1
clone_size: NA

cdr3_nt: TGCAGCGTTGAGAGCGGGATCTCCTACGAGCAGTACTTC
cdr3_aa: CSVESGISYEQYF
v_call: TRBV29-1
d_call: TRBD2
j_call: TRBJ2-7
clone_size: NA

cdr3_nt: TGCAGTGCTAGCCCGGGACAAGTGTACGACTACACCTTC
cdr3_aa: CSASPGQVYDYTF
v_call: TRBV20-1
d_call: NA
j_call: TRBJ1-2
clone_size: NA

cdr3_nt: TGCAGTGCCATAGAGGGGATCGGAGGCTACACCTTC
cdr3_aa: CSAIEGIGGYTF
v_call: TRBV20-1
d_call: NA
j_call: TRBJ1-2
clone_size: NA

cdr3_nt: TGCAGTGCCGCTCTTACTAGCGGGAGGGCCTTGCTCTACGAGCAGTACTTC
cdr3_aa: CSAALTSGRALLYEQYF
v_call: TRBV20-1
d_call: TRBD2
j_call: TRBJ2-7
clone_size: NA